These 17 T cell receptor beta chains share one sample of origin, sequenced in a study of T cells in Graves' hyperthyroidism and ophthalmopathy. Regions amplified from RNA transcripts were the TCR beta CDR3 regions. The HTBI primer set was used in a first-round RT-PCR of the TCR CDR3. TCRdb used MiXCR to reprocess the multiplex PCR reads, holding one entry per CDR3 protein. Of around 720,000 distinct CDR3 sequences listed, 30% to 40% are singletons. Sequenced input: blood. These TCRs come from a woman between 40 and 55 years old with Graves' hyperthyroidism.

This clonotype was observed at least ten times. This chain links TRBV20-1 with TRBJ2-7; D is unclear. CDR1 is DFQATT, CDR2 SNEGSKA, per germline (reference sequence). CDR3 size: 10 residues. V lost 6 bases to trimming and J lost 7 bases, with 10 bases between them. Here the CDR3 reads CSAVFGEQYF. The CDR3 DNA is TGCAGTGCAGTTTTTGGGGAGCAGTACTTC.

Comment on this clonotype: A much larger clone differs from this one at a single base, so this may be a read error. The V and J genes are TRBV15 and TRBJ1-2; the D gene is possibly TRBD1 (5 bases). Per the germline V gene, CDR1 is LNHNV and CDR2 is YYDKDF (reference sequence). V lost 1 base and J 5 bases, leaving 14 bases between the germline ends. The CDR3 covers 15 residues. Written as DNA, the CDR3 is TGTGCCACCAGCAGAGGAGCAGCAGGGAAGTATGGCTACACCTTC. It translates to CATSRGAAGKYGYTF.

This clonotype was detected many times. The chain is built from TRBV13 and TRBJ1-1; D is ambiguous. This CDR3 has 14 amino acids. The germline V gene has CDR1 PRHDT and CDR2 FYEKMQ (reference sequence). Trimming stripped 1 base from V and 1 base from J, with 7 bases between. DNA for the CDR3: TGTGCCAGCAGCTTAGATCCAGCGAACACTGAAGCTTTCTTT. This sequence encodes CASSLDPANTEAFF. Filled out from reference TRBV13 and TRBJ1-1, the complete variable domain reads AAGVIQSPRHLIKEKRETATLKCYPIPRHDTVYWYQQGPGQDPQFLISFYEKMQSDKGSIPDRFSAQQFSDYHSELNMSSLELGDSALYFCASSLDPANTEAFFGQGTRLTVV.

This chain links TRBV10-3 with TRBJ1-2; D is unclear. CDR1 ENHRY and CDR2 SYGVKD come from the germline V gene. V lost 10 bases to trimming and J lost 4 bases, with 13 bases between them. The CDR3 runs 12 residues. DNA of the CDR3: TGTGCCAGCGAGTCAGGAGTCTATGGCTACACCTTC. Amino acids: CASESGVYGYTF.

This clonotype was seen at least ten times. The chain employs TRBV7-2 and TRBJ1-6; maybe TRBD1 (5 bases). Per the germline V gene, CDR1 is SGHTA and CDR2 is FQGNSA. V was pared by 7 bases and J by 9 bases, with 13 bases between. This CDR3 has 13 residues. CDR3 residues: CASTWQGASPLHF. The CDR3 nucleotides are TGTGCCAGCACCTGGCAGGGAGCTTCACCCCTCCACTTT. The variable domain in full, completed from reference TRBV7-2 and TRBJ1-6, reads GAGVSQSPSNKVTEKGKDVELRCDPISGHTALYWYRQSLGQGLEFLIYFQGNSAPDKSGLPSDRFSAERTGGSVSTLTIQRTQQEDSAVYLCASTWQGASPLHFGNGTRLTVT.

The CDR3 here is CASSLLATGGETQYF. In DNA form, the CDR3 reads TGTGCCAGCAGCTTGCTGGCGACAGGGGGGGAGACCCAGTACTTC. V is TRBV5-5 and J is TRBJ2-5, with 9 nucleotides matching TRBD1. Germline values: CDR1 SGHKS, CDR2 YYEKEE (reference sequence). This CDR3 contains 15 residues. V shed 1 base, J shed 5 bases, and the junction held 6 bases outside the gene matches.

The chain couples TRBV11-2 to TRBJ2-7, with 7 positions matching TRBD1. The V and J ends lost 4 bases and 0 bases, in that order; junction bases with no gene match: 15. Germline V gene lookup returns CDR1 SGHAT and CDR2 FQNNGV. This CDR3 comprises 18 residues. CDR3 sequence reads: CASSSPYQGQVYSYEQYF. CDR3 DNA sequence: TGTGCCAGCAGCTCCCCGTACCAAGGACAGGTTTACTCCTACGAGCAGTACTTC.

The chain combines TRBV7-2 with TRBJ1-2; a possible D gene is TRBD1 (5 bases). V was pared by 7 bases and J by 2 bases, with 17 bases between. The germline V gene encodes CDR1 SGHTA and CDR2 FQGNSA. The CDR3 consists of 15 residues. This chain's CDR3 is CASTRGTAKNYGYTF. The CDR3 DNA reads as TGTGCCAGCACCCGGGGGACCGCTAAGAACTATGGCTACACCTTC.

The table lists this clonotype with many counts. The chain has TRBV19 and TRBJ1-5, with no clear D. CDR3 length: 14 amino acids. V lost 2 bases and J 3 bases, leaving 8 bases between the germline ends. In germline, CDR1 is LNHDA, CDR2 SQIVND (reference sequence). The CDR3 DNA reads TGTGCCAGTAGTATACTAGGGATCAATCAGCCCCAGCATTTT. Protein: CASSILGINQPQHF. Based on the CDR3 plus reference TRBV19 and TRBJ1-5, the full variable domain is DGGITQSPKYLFRKEGQNVTLSCEQNLNHDAMYWYRQDPGQGLRLIYYSQIVNDFQKGDIAEGYSVSREKKESFPLTVTSAQKNPTAFYLCASSILGINQPQHFGDGTRLSIL.

This clonotype was observed at least ten times. This sequence joins TRBV19 and TRBJ2-5; D possibly corresponds to TRBD2 (5 bases). Germline-derived CDR1 and CDR2 are LNHDA and SQIVND (reference sequence). The CDR3 runs 15 residues. The V end lost 5 bases, the J end lost 5 bases, and 18 bases lay between the germline ends. The CDR3 coding sequence is TGTGCCAGTAGTTCAAACGACGGACGCGGGGAGACCCAGTACTTC. Its translation is CASSSNDGRGETQYF.

The gene calls are TRBV7-2 and TRBJ1-2; a weak D match, TRBD1 (6 bases). The CDR3 is 15 residues long. V was shortened by 1 base and J by 5 bases, with 14 bases between the two germline ends. Germline V gives CDR1 SGHTA, CDR2 FQGNSA. CDR3 in amino acids: CASSLVTGTGYGYTF. Written as DNA, the CDR3 is TGTGCCAGCAGCTTAGTAACAGGGACGGGATATGGCTACACCTTC. The variable domain in full, with the rest retrieved from reference TRBV7-2 and TRBJ1-2, is GAGVSQSPSNKVTEKGKDVELRCDPISGHTALYWYRQSLGQGLEFLIYFQGNSAPDKSGLPSDRFSAERTGGSVSTLTIQRTQQEDSAVYLCASSLVTGTGYGYTFGSGTRLTVV.

The rearrangement joins TRBV6-1 to TRBJ2-2, with 9 nucleotides matching TRBD1. The CDR3 runs 16 residues. CDR1 is MNHNS and CDR2 is SASEGT in the germline V gene. V trimming: 8 bases; J trimming: 4 bases; junction bases outside the gene matches: 11. This chain's CDR3 is CASRFSGTGTTGELFF. DNA for the CDR3: TGTGCCAGCCGCTTCTCCGGGACAGGGACCACCGGGGAGCTGTTTTTT.

Of note for this clonotype: The conserved phenylalanine or tryptophan normally closing the CDR3 is absent here, so this likely arose from a read error. The DNA is left out, because the CDR3 cannot be placed on it with certainty; the CDR3 is given as TCRdb lists it. The chain uses TRBV2 and TRBJ1-4; TRBD1 reflects the table's D call only, with no check against the DNA. The germline gives CDR1 SNHLY, CDR2 FYNNEI. Counting both end residues, the CDR3 totals 9 amino acids. CDR3 region: CASCEQGAY.

V usage is TRBV29-1 and J usage is TRBJ2-7; D gene uncertain. Germline V gene lookup returns CDR1 SQVTM and CDR2 ANQGSEA. The CDR3 contains 12 residues. With 2 bases removed from V and 5 bases from J, the gap between germline ends came to 10 bases. The CDR3 sequence: CSVEIGRDEQYF. In DNA, the CDR3 is TGCAGCGTTGAAATCGGCCGGGACGAGCAGTACTTC.

The chain couples TRBV4-3 to TRBJ1-2; no clear D gene. This CDR3 has 13 residues. CDR1 and CDR2 (germline): LGHNA, YSLEER. V was shortened by 0 bases and J by 5 bases, with 7 bases between the two germline ends. CDR3 sequence (DNA): TGCGCCAGCAGCCAAGAGGGGATTTATGGCTACACCTTC. This translates into CASSQEGIYGYTF.

This clonotype was picked up many times. The genes are TRBV6-5 and TRBJ1-4, with TRBD1 matching 8 bases. From germline, CDR1 is MNHEY and CDR2 SVGAGI. The CDR3 runs to 13 residues. Trimming took 7 bases from V and 11 from J; bases not matched to a gene: 9. In nucleotides, the CDR3 is TGTGCCAGCACCTCAGACAGGGGAGGGAAACTGTTTTTT. This sequence encodes CASTSDRGGKLFF.

V gene TRBV6-6 combines with J gene TRBJ1-1; D ambiguous. V was clipped by 5 bases and J by 8 bases, with 15 bases between them. Germline V lookup: CDR1 MNHNY, CDR2 SVGAGI (reference sequence). The CDR3 consists of 13 residues. As DNA, the CDR3 is TGTGCCAGCAGTCCAATCCCAAAGGCGGAAGCTTTCTTT. Residues: CASSPIPKAEAFF.